A single T cell receptor beta chain is shown here with its context. TCRdb's copy holds only in-frame clones and misses some; the assay was immunoSEQ multiplex PCR. The table lists about 80,000 clones, around nine tenths of them singletons. Germline V gene sequence: CDR1 LGHNA, CDR2 YNFKEQ. This CDR3 has 16 residues. V shed 1 base and J shed 0 bases, with 7 bases lying between them. The sample originates from a study of OX40 agonist ivuxolimab in advanced cancers. The overall study: The patients' treatment was ivuxolimab, an agonistic anti-OX40 (CD134) antibody. There were three patients with partial responses, one having hepatocellular carcinoma and two cutaneous melanoma.

This receptor was identified in an adult with an advanced solid tumor such as melanoma, head and neck, liver or kidney cancer. The chain has TRBV4-2 and TRBJ2-6, with D tentatively TRBD1 (5 bases). The material sequenced was CD4+ or CD8+ T cells sorted from blood, taken in a trial of the OX40 agonist ivuxolimab. The CDR3 spells CASSQGRVSGANVLTF. As DNA, the CDR3 is TGTGCCAGCAGCCAAGGCAGGGTCTCTGGGGCCAACGTCCTGACTTTC.